This TCR beta chain is from a study of response to subunit inactivated influenza vaccine. J lost 2 bases, V lost 2 bases, and 13 bases had no gene match. The CDR3 has 19 residues. Germline assignment: CDR1 KGHDR and CDR2 SFDVKD. A single record per CDR3 protein comes from TCRdb applying MiXCR to the RT-PCR reads. The table lists 500,000 to 600,000 distinct CDR3 sequences, 6% to 9% of them singletons. This clonotype showed up just a few times. The antigen is not known. Whole-study findings and limits: The authors suggested that every seasonal influenza vaccination recruits few new T cells.

The source is a man aged 50 to 69 who received an inactivated influenza vaccine. The chain has TRBV24-1 and TRBJ2-5; 10 bases fit TRBD2. Specimen: PBMCs from blood, collected 23 to 25 months after vaccination. CDR3 amino acids: CATSDSRAGGGVPQETQYF. The CDR3 region has the DNA TGTGCCACCAGTGATTCAAGAGCGGGAGGGGGGGTACCACAAGAGACCCAGTACTTC.